These 15 T cell receptor beta chains share one sample of origin, sequenced in a study of blood T cell repertoires in COVID-19. Some clones are missing from TCRdb's copy, which holds only in-frame ones; the method was immunoSEQ multiplex PCR. This sample has approximately 99,000 clones, with roughly 86% found just once. Sequenced material: peripheral blood. The receptor source for this set is a human donor in a cohort sampled during active COVID-19.

The rearrangement links TRBV9 to TRBJ2-7; 11 nucleotides align to TRBD2. Germline CDR1 is SGDLS and CDR2 is YYNGEE. The CDR3 runs to 18 residues. J lost 2 bases, V lost 3 bases, and 13 bases had no gene match. The CDR3: CASSANRGTSGEPYEQYF. CDR3 DNA sequence: TGTGCCAGCAGCGCAAATAGGGGGACTAGCGGAGAGCCCTACGAGCAGTACTTC.

This sequence joins TRBV2 and TRBJ2-6; TRBD2 agrees at 8 bases. Trimming at V came to 8 bases and at J to 0 bases, leaving 6 bases not matched to a gene. In germline, CDR1 is SNHLY, CDR2 FYNNEI. There are 16 residues in the CDR3. The CDR3 bases are TGTGCCAGCCGACTAGCGTTGAGCTCTGGGGCCAACGTCCTGACTTTC. It is translated as CASRLALSSGANVLTF.

The chain is built from TRBV10-3 and TRBJ2-6; D call uncertain. Trimming took off 3 bases at V and 3 bases at J, with 9 bases between the two ends. Germline V gives CDR1 ENHRY, CDR2 SYGVKD. This CDR3 comprises 15 residues. CDR3 region: CAISDNGDGANVLTF. For the CDR3, the DNA is TGTGCCATCAGTGATAACGGAGATGGGGCCAACGTCCTGACTTTC.

The rearrangement uses TRBV9 and TRBJ2-2; D ambiguous. The CDR3 extends over 14 amino acids. Germline-derived CDR1 and CDR2 are SGDLS and YYNGEE. Trimming cost V 3 bases and J 1 base, with 7 bases left between them. Here the CDR3 reads CASSAAVNTGELFF. The DNA for the CDR3 is TGTGCCAGCAGCGCCGCGGTGAACACCGGGGAGCTGTTTTTT.

This clone has a count of ten or more. The chain has TRBV5-6 and TRBJ2-7; TRBD1 matches 10 bases. V was clipped by 3 bases and J by 2 bases; unmatched bases: 5. The CDR3 has 15 residues. CDR1 is SGHDT and CDR2 is YYEEEE in the germline V gene. The CDR3 spells CASSSGTGAPYEQYF. The DNA of the CDR3 is TGTGCCAGCAGCTCGGGGACAGGGGCGCCCTACGAGCAGTACTTC.

V is TRBV25-1 and J is TRBJ1-6; 7 bases fit TRBD1. With 7 bases clipped from V and 0 bases from J, the junction kept 3 bases outside the gene matches. CDR1 and CDR2 from the germline V gene are MGHDK and SYGVNS. The CDR3 is 15 amino acids. The CDR3 DNA reads as TGTGCCAGCACAGGGACAGACTCCTATAATTCACCCCTCCACTTT. Protein: CASTGTDSYNSPLHF.

The genes are TRBV28 and TRBJ1-6, with D unclear. Trimming took 11 bases from V and 7 from J, leaving 30 bases between them. In germline, CDR1 is MDHEN, CDR2 SYDVKM. The CDR3 is made up of 18 amino acids. CDR3: CAARPLYGRGVLNSPLHF. In DNA form, the CDR3 reads TGTGCCGCCCGCCCTCTATATGGCCGCGGGGTTTTGAATTCACCCCTCCACTTT.

V is TRBV19 and J is TRBJ1-2, with TRBD1 identical over 8 bases. The CDR3 spans 14 residues. V shed 1 base, J shed 4 bases, and the junction held 2 bases outside the gene matches. Germline values: CDR1 LNHDA, CDR2 SQIVND (reference sequence). The CDR3 loop is CASSIGTGTYGYTF. The CDR3 DNA is TGTGCCAGTAGTATAGGGACAGGGACCTATGGCTACACCTTC.

The gene calls are TRBV28 and TRBJ1-5, with no clear D. Deletions cut 6 bases from V and 2 bases from J, with 5 bases between. Germline V CDR1 and CDR2: MDHEN, SYDVKM. The CDR3 loop spans 12 amino acids. This chain's CDR3 is CASREGNQPQHF. CDR3 nucleotides: TGTGCCAGCAGGGAGGGCAATCAGCCCCAGCATTTT. The full variable domain, in which reference TRBV28 and TRBJ1-5 provide the parts outside the CDR3, is DVKVTQSSRYLVKRTGEKVFLECVQDMDHENMFWYRQDPGLGLRLIYFSYDVKMKEKGDIPEGYSVSREKKERFSLILESASTNQTSMYLCASREGNQPQHFGDGTRLSIL.

This chain connects TRBV4-1 to TRBJ2-7; 9 bases are shared with TRBD1. This CDR3 is built from 15 residues. The V segment lost 2 bases and the J segment 4 bases; nucleotides outside the gene matches: 6. CDR1 is MGHRA, CDR2 YSYEKL, per germline. The CDR3 coding sequence is TGCGCCAGCAGCCAATCCGGGACAGGGAGGTACGAGCAGTACTTC. Residues: CASSQSGTGRYEQYF.

The chain employs TRBV5-6 and TRBJ2-2; 8 positions agree with TRBD1. J lost 4 bases, V lost 0 bases, and 5 bases had no gene match. The CDR3 is 16 amino acids. CDR1 SGHDT and CDR2 YYEEEE come from the germline V gene. In DNA, the CDR3 is TGTGCCAGCAGCTTGGTAGGCAGGGGGCCCACCGGGGAGCTGTTTTTT. It yields the protein CASSLVGRGPTGELFF. The full variable domain, in which reference TRBV5-6 and TRBJ2-2 provide the parts outside the CDR3, is DAGVTQSPTHLIKTRGQQVTLRCSPKSGHDTVSWYQQALGQGPQFIFQYYEEEERQRGNFPDRFSGHQFPNYSSELNVNALLLGDSALYLCASSLVGRGPTGELFFGEGSRLTVL.

This chain connects TRBV14 to TRBJ1-1; weak D call: TRBD1 (5 bases). The CDR3 consists of 14 residues. V was trimmed by 4 bases and J by 8 bases, leaving 17 bases between them. Per germline, CDR1 SGHDN and CDR2 FVKESK. In nucleotides, the CDR3 is TGTGCCAGCAGCCGTGGGGCGGCCGAAGGGGAAGCTTTCTTT. Encoded protein: CASSRGAAEGEAFF.

This clone occurred a few times. This rearrangement joins TRBV5-5 to TRBJ2-3; the D is unclear. This CDR3 has 15 residues. CDR1 is SGHKS, CDR2 YYEKEE, per germline (reference sequence). The germline V and J ends were trimmed by 0 bases and 2 bases, with 10 bases remaining between them. The CDR3 sequence is CASSLDGDVTDTQYF. The CDR3 bases are TGTGCCAGCAGCTTGGATGGAGACGTCACAGATACGCAGTATTTT.

The chain couples TRBV5-1 to TRBJ1-5; no firm D call. The CDR3 sequence is 14 residues long. Germline V lookup: CDR1 SGHRS, CDR2 YFSETQ. With 3 bases removed from V and 6 bases from J, the gap between germline ends came to 13 bases. The CDR3 nucleotides read TGCGCCAGCAGCTCCGAAGAGAGCGGTCAGCCCCAGCATTTT. Residues: CASSSEESGQPQHF.

The chain joins TRBV7-9 to TRBJ2-5, with D perhaps matching TRBD1 (5 bases). The CDR3 loop spans 15 amino acids. CDR1 is SEHNR, CDR2 FQNEAQ, per germline (reference sequence). V was shortened by 4 bases and J by 7 bases, with 19 bases between the two germline ends. The CDR3 DNA reads TGTGCCAGCAGCTCGGACACGGTAACTGTGGGGACCCAGTACTTC. Its protein is CASSSDTVTVGTQYF.